The clone carrying this T cell receptor beta chain occurred once. No antigen is known for it. Germline assignment: CDR1 SGHRS and CDR2 YFSETQ. This CDR3 is 12 amino acids long. V lost 4 bases and J 5 bases, leaving 7 bases between the germline ends. The data derive from a study of T cells in localized non-small cell lung cancer. Study-level findings and limits: Appearing in adjacent lung were a median approximately 57 of the top 100 tumor clones.

The assay was immunoSEQ multiplex PCR, and TCRdb's table has in-frame clones only and misses some. The data contain over 20,000 clones, roughly nine tenths of them singletons. This receptor was taken from a man aged 35-69 years with stage III squamous cell lung carcinoma. This chain links TRBV5-1 with TRBJ2-1, with no clear D. The sequenced sample was peripheral blood, obtained before any cancer treatment. CDR3 DNA: TGCGCCAGCAGCGACGGCGACAATGAGCAGTTCTTC. It encodes CASSDGDNEQFF.